This TCR beta chain stems from a study of identical twins. Every one of the donors was a healthy Caucasian. In TCRdb, the 5' RACE reads were re-called with MiXCR into one record per CDR3 protein. The sample lists about 240,000 distinct CDR3 sequences; about 10% were seen once. Germline lookup yields CDR1 KGHDR and CDR2 SFDVKD. The CDR3 has 13 residues. V was shortened by 0 bases and J by 5 bases, with 6 bases between the two germline ends. Whole-study results and caveats: Invariant MAIT and iNKT cells could partly confound zero-insertion analyses. The analysis was cross-sectional rather than longitudinal within donors. Fewer insertions marked abundant cord blood beta clonotypes; young adult naive trended weakly, memory not at all.

This clonotype was seen at least ten times. Its antigen is still unknown. This receptor was taken from a man aged 50-60 years in good health. The chain carries TRBV24-1 and TRBJ1-2, with unresolved D. Sample: memory T cells sorted from blood. The DNA for the CDR3 is TGTGCCACCAGTGATTTGTACGGGTATGGCTACACCTTC. Its protein is CATSDLYGYGYTF.